Sequencing of this T cell receptor (beta chain) was carried out in a study of T cell responses to AZD1222 COVID-19 vaccine. In the study overall: The study pooled second doses at about 4 or about 12 weeks. Study-level results: Unmutated variant regions reportedly attract nearly half of all spike-specific TCRs. It should be noted that donors were predominantly white British and more often female, and clonal diversity was possibly underestimated. Vaccine-associated CD4 TCRs ranged over spike, dominating at 160-218 and 743-854.

About this clone: Its antigen is still unknown.

The table came from immunoSEQ multiplex PCR; TCRdb's copy has only in-frame clones and leaves some out. The sample has around 130,000 clones; 80% to 90% are singletons. The TCR sequence derives from an adult in good health. Source: peripheral blood, taken on day 0 of AZD1222 vaccination.

The CDR3 protein is CASSPGGTSTGELFF. The CDR3 DNA is TGTGCCAGCAGCCCCGGCGGGACTAGCACCGGGGAGCTGTTTTTT. This chain joins TRBV9 and TRBJ2-2; 8 bases align to TRBD2. The CDR3 has 15 amino acids. Unmatched junction bases numbered 6, after V lost 4 bases and J lost 4 bases. CDR1 SGDLS and CDR2 YYNGEE come from the germline V gene.